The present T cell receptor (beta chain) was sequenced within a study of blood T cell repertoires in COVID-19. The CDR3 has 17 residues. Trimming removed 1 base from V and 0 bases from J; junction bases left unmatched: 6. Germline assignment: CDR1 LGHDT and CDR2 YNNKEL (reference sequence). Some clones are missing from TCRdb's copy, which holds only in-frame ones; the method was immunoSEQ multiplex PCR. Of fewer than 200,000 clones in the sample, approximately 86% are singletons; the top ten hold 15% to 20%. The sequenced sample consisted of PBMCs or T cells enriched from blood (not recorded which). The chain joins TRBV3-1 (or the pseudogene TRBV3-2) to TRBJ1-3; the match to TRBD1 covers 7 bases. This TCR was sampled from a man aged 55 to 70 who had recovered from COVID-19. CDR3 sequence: CASSQAAGGSSGNTIYF. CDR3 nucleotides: TGTGCCAGCAGCCAAGCGGCAGGGGGAAGCTCTGGAAACACCATATATTTT.